This T cell receptor (beta chain) comes out of a study of blood T cell repertoires in COVID-19. Trimming took off 5 bases at V and 7 bases at J, with 12 bases between the two ends. From germline, CDR1 is MNHEY and CDR2 SVGAGI. CDR3 length: 13 amino acids. Seattle patient enrollment occurred during active infection, with longitudinal follow-up thereafter. This table comes from immunoSEQ multiplex PCR, and its TCRdb copy is limited to in-frame clones, with some not included. The data show over 85,000 clones, 87% seen once. Sequenced material: peripheral blood. This receptor was obtained from a woman aged 45-59 years with COVID-19, enrolled during active disease. V usage is TRBV6-5 and J usage is TRBJ2-1, with a possible D match to TRBD1 (6 bases). The CDR3 here is CASSLTGWNEQFF. CDR3 coding DNA: TGTGCCAGCAGTCTGACAGGCTGGAATGAGCAGTTCTTC.